This entry concerns a single T cell receptor (beta chain). This specimen comes from a study of T cells after yellow fever vaccination. CDR1 is SQVTM, CDR2 ANQGSEA, per germline. CDR3 length: 13 residues. V was trimmed by 2 bases and J by 5 bases, leaving 13 bases between them. TCRdb re-derived calls from the 5' RACE reads in MiXCR, one entry per CDR3 protein. The table records some 120,000 distinct CDR3 sequences, under 9% of them present only once. The chain couples TRBV29-1 to TRBJ2-7, with D possibly matching TRBD1 (6 bases). This clonotype was obtained from a young man who received the YFV17D yellow fever vaccine. The sequenced sample was CD8+ T cells sorted from PBMCs, obtained 45 days after the yellow fever booster vaccination. The chain's CDR3 is CSVETGRTDEQYF. Written as DNA, the CDR3 is TGCAGCGTTGAAACAGGGCGTACCGACGAGCAGTACTTC.